This T cell receptor beta chain came from a study of vaccination effects on CD4 cells after COVID-19. TCRdb keeps only in-frame clones here, not all; method: immunoSEQ multiplex PCR. The sample holds almost 70,000 clones, around 74% seen once. Prior to sequencing, the ViraFEST assay stimulated PBMC with viral peptide pools, which expanded the antigen-specific CD4+ T cells. Following 10 days of culture, CD4+ T cells were isolated. All participants had two doses of either the BNT162b2 or mRNA-1273 vaccine. Peptides at roughly 9.2 ug/ml and IL-2 at 9 to 10 IU/ml were added to a few million PBMC per well. Concerning this clone itself: What it binds is unknown.

The origin of this receptor is a human donor who received a COVID-19 vaccine. The sample in question was CD4+ T cells from PBMCs cultured with HCoV-229E spike peptides, obtained after COVID-19 vaccination.

Here the CDR3 DNA reads TGTGCCAGCAGCTTAAGGACCGACAGTAACTATGGCTACACCTTC. As protein: CASSLRTDSNYGYTF. V is TRBV7-8 and J is TRBJ1-2; the D gene is possibly TRBD1 (5 bases). Germline CDR1 reads SGHVS; CDR2 reads FQNEAQ. Trimming cost V 2 bases and J 1 base, with 11 bases left between them. The CDR3 is 15 amino acids.